What follows are 18 T cell receptor beta chains derived from one specimen sequenced in a study of blood T cell repertoires in COVID-19. Sequenced by immunoSEQ multiplex PCR; TCRdb stores in-frame clones only, minus some. The sample lists 150,000 to 200,000 clones; over 60% were seen once. What was sequenced was peripheral blood. Receptors originate from a woman in her sixties or seventies with acute or convalescent COVID-19.

The chain joins TRBV11-2 to TRBJ1-2, with D maybe TRBD1 (6 bases). This CDR3 region has 14 residues. Germline V gene sequence: CDR1 SGHAT, CDR2 FQNNGV. The ends were cut back, 9 bases at V and 7 bases at J, with 21 bases in the middle. The CDR3 nucleotides read TGTGCCAGATATTCCCGGGACACAGGAGGTGGCTACACCTTC. Translation gives CARYSRDTGGGYTF.

The chain recombines TRBV30 with TRBJ2-1, with D maybe TRBD2 (6 bases). The CDR3 spans 14 residues. Germline lookup yields CDR1 GTSNPN and CDR2 SVGIG (reference sequence). V lost 2 bases, J lost 9 bases, and 17 bases lay in between. CDR3 DNA sequence: TGTGCCTGGAGTAGGGATGGGGGGAGAGGTGAGCAGTTCTTC. Translating gives CAWSRDGGRGEQFF.

The chain employs TRBV11-3 and TRBJ2-1; 8 nucleotides match TRBD2. V shed 1 base, J shed 8 bases, and the junction held 10 bases outside the gene matches. The CDR3 has 16 residues. The germline V gene encodes CDR1 SGHNT and CDR2 YENEEA. Here the CDR3 reads CASSLAGTSGLDEQFF. CDR3 sequence (DNA): TGTGCCAGCAGCTTAGCTGGCACTAGCGGTCTCGATGAGCAGTTCTTC.

The CDR3 protein is CASSELSGRAIEQFF. For the CDR3, the DNA is TGTGCCAGCAGTGAACTGAGCGGGAGGGCCATTGAGCAGTTCTTC. This chain uses TRBV2 with TRBJ2-1; 10 bases match TRBD2. Germline assignment: CDR1 SNHLY and CDR2 FYNNEI. The CDR3 sequence is 15 residues long. Trimming at V came to 2 bases and at J to 9 bases, leaving 7 bases not matched to a gene.

The CDR3: CASSSTGGHSYNEQFF. CDR3 DNA sequence: TGTGCCAGCAGCTCCACCGGGGGTCATTCCTACAATGAGCAGTTCTTC. This chain connects TRBV11-2 to TRBJ2-1; D is perhaps TRBD2 (6 bases). There are 16 residues in the CDR3. Per the germline V gene, CDR1 is SGHAT and CDR2 is FQNNGV. Trimming stripped 4 bases from V and 1 base from J, with 14 bases between.

The J gene is TRBJ1-2, the V gene TRBV2, with D perhaps matching TRBD1 (6 bases). The CDR3 has 14 residues. The V end lost 8 bases, the J end lost 6 bases, and 19 bases lay between the germline ends. Germline CDR1 reads SNHLY; CDR2 reads FYNNEI. The CDR3, as DNA: TGTGCCAGCTCGCTAGGCCCAGGGGATCATGGCTACACCTTC. This codes for CASSLGPGDHGYTF.

This clone was seen just once. The rearrangement joins TRBV6-6 to TRBJ1-6; D uncertain. V was clipped by 5 bases and J by 0 bases, with 11 bases between them. CDR1 is MNHNY, CDR2 SVGAGI, per germline (reference sequence). This CDR3 region has 16 residues. CDR3 DNA sequence: TGTGCCAGCAGTCCCCCGGTTAGCTCCTATAATTCACCCCTCCACTTT. Its protein is CASSPPVSSYNSPLHF.

V is TRBV6-5 and J is TRBJ2-7, with 7 nucleotides matching TRBD1. The germline gives CDR1 MNHEY, CDR2 SVGAGI. The J segment lost 3 bases and the V segment lost 5 bases, leaving 7 bases of the junction unmatched. The CDR3 is 14 amino acids. CDR3 amino acids: CASSQRDRFYEQYF. DNA of the CDR3: TGTGCCAGCAGTCAACGGGACAGATTCTACGAGCAGTACTTC.

This rearrangement joins TRBV3-1 (or the pseudogene TRBV3-2) to TRBJ1-3; D may be TRBD1 (6 bases). The CDR3 sequence is 16 residues long. The germline V gene encodes CDR1 LGHDT and CDR2 YNNKEL (reference sequence). V shed 7 bases and J shed 4 bases, with 20 bases lying between them. The CDR3 DNA sequence: TGTGCCAGCACTCAAATACGGGGGGCGCGCGGAAACACCATATATTTT. Protein: CASTQIRGARGNTIYF.

This clone was found a few times. V and J are TRBV2 and TRBJ2-1; TRBD2 matches 7 bases. The CDR3 contains 16 residues. Germline-derived CDR1 and CDR2 are SNHLY and FYNNEI. V lost 2 bases and J lost 2; bases outside the gene matches: 6. The CDR3 bases are TGTGCCAGCAGTGAATTAGCGGGCCCACCCTACAATGAGCAGTTCTTC. This sequence encodes CASSELAGPPYNEQFF. The full variable domain, in which reference TRBV2 and TRBJ2-1 provide the parts outside the CDR3, is EPEVTQTPSHQVTQMGQEVILRCVPISNHLYFYWYRQILGQKVEFLVSFYNNEISEKSEIFDDQFSVERPDGSNFTLKIRSTKLEDSAMYFCASSELAGPPYNEQFFGPGTRLTVL.

The chain is built from TRBV2 and TRBJ2-1; possibly TRBD2 for D (6 bases). Germline CDR1 SNHLY, CDR2 FYNNEI. This CDR3 region has 17 residues. The V end lost 8 bases, the J end lost 5 bases, and 25 bases lay between the germline ends. CDR3 in amino acids: CASGDGRLDGLNNEQFF. The CDR3 DNA sequence: TGTGCCAGCGGGGACGGTCGACTAGACGGGCTTAACAATGAGCAGTTCTTC.

The rearrangement links TRBV2 to TRBJ1-1; 8 nucleotides agree with TRBD1. This CDR3 has 13 amino acids. J was trimmed by 3 bases and V by 8 bases; bases with no gene match: 5. Germline values: CDR1 SNHLY, CDR2 FYNNEI. This CDR3 is CASAWTGYTEAFF. CDR3 DNA: TGTGCCAGCGCGTGGACAGGGTACACTGAAGCTTTCTTT.

The rearrangement joins TRBV7-8 to TRBJ2-5; a weak D match, TRBD2 (5 bases). Trimming cost V 5 bases and J 1 base, with 11 bases left between them. Germline CDR1 and CDR2: SGHVS and FQNEAQ. The CDR3 is made up of 14 amino acids. Written as DNA, the CDR3 is TGTGCCAGCAGCCCAAGACTACTCCAAGAGACCCAGTACTTC. The encoded protein is CASSPRLLQETQYF.

In its sample, this clone was seen a few times. The V and J genes are TRBV28 and TRBJ1-5; 9 positions match TRBD1. V shed 6 bases, J shed 2 bases, and the junction held 5 bases outside the gene matches. CDR1 is MDHEN, CDR2 SYDVKM, per germline. This CDR3 has 15 amino acids. CDR3 loop: CASRGTGMGNQPQHF. CDR3 nucleotide sequence: TGTGCCAGCAGGGGGACAGGGATGGGCAATCAGCCCCAGCATTTT.

The chain uses TRBV7-9 and TRBJ2-5, with D perhaps TRBD2 (5 bases). The CDR3 has 15 amino acids. Trimming left V 1 base short and J 3 bases short, with 12 bases between. Per the germline V gene, CDR1 is SEHNR and CDR2 is FQNEAQ (reference sequence). The CDR3 is CASSLVSGVKETQYF. CDR3 bases: TGTGCCAGCAGCTTAGTTTCCGGGGTTAAAGAGACCCAGTACTTC.

The rearrangement joins TRBV6-2 or TRBV6-3 to TRBJ2-7; 8 nucleotides line up with TRBD1. Germline values: CDR1 MNHEY, CDR2 SVGEGT. This CDR3 comprises 17 residues. Trimming removed 7 bases from V and 3 bases from J; junction bases left unmatched: 17. The DNA of the CDR3 is TGTGCCAGCACCCCTTATGGACAGGGAGTTAGGGGCTACGAGCAGTACTTC. Its protein is CASTPYGQGVRGYEQYF.

The V gene is TRBV5-1, the J gene TRBJ2-1, with 9 bases identical to TRBD2. From germline, CDR1 is SGHRS and CDR2 YFSETQ. The CDR3 loop spans 16 amino acids. Trimming removed 3 bases from V and 4 bases from J; junction bases left unmatched: 8. The CDR3 DNA reads TGCGCCAGCAGCTCACCGGGGCTAGCGGGATACAATGAGCAGTTCTTC. Translated, it gives CASSSPGLAGYNEQFF.

This rearrangement joins TRBV2 to TRBJ2-7; D is perhaps TRBD2 (6 bases). V lost 2 bases to trimming and J lost 5 bases, with 13 bases between them. The CDR3 runs 14 residues. Per germline, CDR1 SNHLY and CDR2 FYNNEI. CDR3 DNA: TGTGCCAGCAGTGAAAGGCGGGGTGGCAACGAGCAGTACTTC. Translated: CASSERRGGNEQYF.